This T cell receptor beta chain appears in the sequencing data of a study of Ad26.COV2.S vaccination and SARS-CoV-2 variants. Sample treatment: some 19 received Ad26.COV2.S at low or high dose, single or two shots; about 5 received placebo; per-sample allocation not given. Each sample was drawn 63 days after the first injection (of vaccine or placebo). The ends were cut back, 2 bases at V and 1 base at J, with 8 bases in the middle. This CDR3 contains 14 residues. Germline V gives CDR1 LGHDT, CDR2 YNNKEL (reference sequence). This clone showed up just once. Sequenced by immunoSEQ multiplex PCR; TCRdb stores in-frame clones only, minus some. This sample has 380,000 or so clones, with roughly 85% found just once.

The sequences come from peripheral blood, collected in a trial of Ad26.COV2.S vaccine versus placebo. The clonotype originates from a person aged 18 to 65 who received the Ad26.COV2.S COVID-19 vaccine or a placebo. This chain uses TRBV3-1 (or the pseudogene TRBV3-2) with TRBJ1-1, with D perhaps TRBD1 (5 bases). DNA of the CDR3: TGTGCCAGCAGCCAACCAGGGAGGAACACTGAAGCTTTCTTT. Translated, it gives CASSQPGRNTEAFF.